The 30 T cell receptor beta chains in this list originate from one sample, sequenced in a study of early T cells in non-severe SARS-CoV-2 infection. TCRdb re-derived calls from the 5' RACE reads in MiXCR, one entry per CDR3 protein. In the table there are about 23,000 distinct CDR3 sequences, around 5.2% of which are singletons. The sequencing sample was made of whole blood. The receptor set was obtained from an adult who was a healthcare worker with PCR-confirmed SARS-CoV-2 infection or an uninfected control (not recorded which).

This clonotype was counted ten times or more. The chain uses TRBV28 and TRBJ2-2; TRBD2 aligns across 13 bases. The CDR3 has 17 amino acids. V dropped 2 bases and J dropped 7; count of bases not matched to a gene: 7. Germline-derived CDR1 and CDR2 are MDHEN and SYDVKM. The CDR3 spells CASSLMWTSGSVGELFF. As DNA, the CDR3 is TGTGCCAGCAGTTTAATGTGGACTAGCGGGAGCGTCGGGGAGCTGTTTTTT.

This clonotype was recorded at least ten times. CDR3 protein: CASSDPTLAGGPPDTQYF. The DNA of the CDR3 is TGTGCCAGCAGTGACCCCACTCTAGCGGGAGGGCCCCCAGATACGCAGTATTTT. V is TRBV6-5 and J is TRBJ2-3, with TRBD2 matching over 12 bases. The CDR3 covers 18 residues. V dropped 5 bases and J dropped 4; count of bases not matched to a gene: 13. Looked up from germline, CDR1 is MNHEY and CDR2 is SVGAGI.

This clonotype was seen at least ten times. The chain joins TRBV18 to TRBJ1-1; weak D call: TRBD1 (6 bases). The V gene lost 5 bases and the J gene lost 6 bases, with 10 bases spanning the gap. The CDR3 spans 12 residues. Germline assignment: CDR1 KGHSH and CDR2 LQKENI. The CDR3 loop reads CASSTGYSEAFF. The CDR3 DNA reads TGTGCCAGCTCAACAGGGTACTCTGAAGCTTTCTTT.

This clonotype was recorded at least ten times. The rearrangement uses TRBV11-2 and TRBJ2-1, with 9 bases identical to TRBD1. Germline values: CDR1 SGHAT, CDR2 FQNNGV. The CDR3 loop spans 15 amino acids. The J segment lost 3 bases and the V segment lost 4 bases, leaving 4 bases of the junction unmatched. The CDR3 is CASSSPDRGYNEQFF. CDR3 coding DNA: TGTGCCAGCAGCTCCCCGGACAGGGGCTACAATGAGCAGTTCTTC.

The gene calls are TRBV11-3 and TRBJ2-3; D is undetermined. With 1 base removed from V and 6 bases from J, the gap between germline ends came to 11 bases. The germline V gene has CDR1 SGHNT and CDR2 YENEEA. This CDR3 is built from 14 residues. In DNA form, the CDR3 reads TGTGCCAGCAGCTTAGGTCCTAGAACTGATACGCAGTATTTT. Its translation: CASSLGPRTDTQYF.

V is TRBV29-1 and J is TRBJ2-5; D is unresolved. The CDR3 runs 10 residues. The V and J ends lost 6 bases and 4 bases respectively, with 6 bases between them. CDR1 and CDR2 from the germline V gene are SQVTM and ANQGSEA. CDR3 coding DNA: TGCAGCGTGGGTATAGAGACCCAGTACTTC. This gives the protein CSVGIETQYF. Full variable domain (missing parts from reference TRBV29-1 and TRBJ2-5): SAVISQKPSRDICQRGTSLTIQCQVDSQVTMMFWYRQQPGQSLTLIATANQGSEATYESGFVIDKFPISRPNLTFSTLTVSNMSPEDSSIYLCSVGIETQYFGPGTRLLVL.

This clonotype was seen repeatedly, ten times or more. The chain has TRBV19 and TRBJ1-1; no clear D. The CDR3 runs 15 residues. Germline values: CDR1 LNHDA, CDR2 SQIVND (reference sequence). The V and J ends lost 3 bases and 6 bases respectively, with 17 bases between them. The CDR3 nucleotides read TGTGCCAGTAGTATCAGGCCCCGAGGTGAGGCTGAAGCTTTCTTT. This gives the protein CASSIRPRGEAEAFF.

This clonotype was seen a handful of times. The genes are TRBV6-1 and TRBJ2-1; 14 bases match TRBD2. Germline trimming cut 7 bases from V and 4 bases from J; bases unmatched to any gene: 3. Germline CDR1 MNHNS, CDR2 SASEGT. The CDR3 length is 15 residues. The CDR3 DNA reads TGTGCCAGCACCGGACTAGCGGGAGGTTACAATGAGCAGTTCTTC. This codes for CASTGLAGGYNEQFF.

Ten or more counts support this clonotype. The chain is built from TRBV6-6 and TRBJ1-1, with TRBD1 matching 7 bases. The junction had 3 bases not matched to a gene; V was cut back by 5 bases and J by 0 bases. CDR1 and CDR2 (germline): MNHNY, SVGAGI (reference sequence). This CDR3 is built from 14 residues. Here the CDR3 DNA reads TGTGCCAGCAGTCCGACAGGGCTGAACACTGAAGCTTTCTTT. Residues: CASSPTGLNTEAFF.

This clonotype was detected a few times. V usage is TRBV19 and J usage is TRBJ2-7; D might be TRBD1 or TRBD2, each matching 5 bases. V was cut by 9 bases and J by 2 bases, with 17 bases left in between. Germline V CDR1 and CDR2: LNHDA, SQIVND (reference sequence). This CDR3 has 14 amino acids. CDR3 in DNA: TGTGCCAGCCAAAAGGAATGGGGACCCTACGAGCAGTACTTC. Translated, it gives CASQKEWGPYEQYF.

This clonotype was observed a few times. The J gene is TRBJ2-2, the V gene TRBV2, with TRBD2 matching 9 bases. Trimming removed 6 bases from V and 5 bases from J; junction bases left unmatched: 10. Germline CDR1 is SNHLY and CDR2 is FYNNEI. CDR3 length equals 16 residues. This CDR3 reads CASRPGGLAGTGELFF. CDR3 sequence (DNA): TGTGCCAGCAGGCCCGGAGGTCTAGCGGGAACCGGGGAGCTGTTTTTT.

CDR3 in amino acids: CSAPRGVTEKLFF. CDR3 nucleotide sequence: TGCAGTGCTCCTCGCGGGGTTACCGAAAAACTGTTTTTT. The V call is TRBV20-1, the J call TRBJ1-4; no reliable D call. The V end lost 5 bases, the J end lost 8 bases, and 15 bases lay between the germline ends. This CDR3 is 13 amino acids long. Germline CDR1 and CDR2: DFQATT and SNEGSKA (reference sequence).

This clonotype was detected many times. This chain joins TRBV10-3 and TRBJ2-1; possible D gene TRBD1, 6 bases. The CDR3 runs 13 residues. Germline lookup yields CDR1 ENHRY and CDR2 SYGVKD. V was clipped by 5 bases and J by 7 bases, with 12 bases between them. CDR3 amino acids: CAISNRDVNEQFF. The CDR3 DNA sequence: TGTGCCATCAGTAACAGGGACGTGAATGAGCAGTTCTTC.

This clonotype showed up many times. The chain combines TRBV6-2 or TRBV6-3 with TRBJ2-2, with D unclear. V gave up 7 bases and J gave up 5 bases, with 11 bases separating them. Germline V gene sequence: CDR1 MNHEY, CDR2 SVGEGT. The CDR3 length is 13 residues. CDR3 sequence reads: CASTKERTGELFF. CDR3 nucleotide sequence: TGTGCCAGCACGAAAGAGAGAACCGGGGAGCTGTTTTTT.

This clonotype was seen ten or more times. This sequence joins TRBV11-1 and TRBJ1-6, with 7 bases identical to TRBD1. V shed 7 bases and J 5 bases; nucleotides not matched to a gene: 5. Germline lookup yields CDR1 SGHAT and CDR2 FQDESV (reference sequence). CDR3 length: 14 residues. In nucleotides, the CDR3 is TGTGCCAGCACTCACGACAGGGATAATTCACCCCTCCACTTT. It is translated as CASTHDRDNSPLHF.

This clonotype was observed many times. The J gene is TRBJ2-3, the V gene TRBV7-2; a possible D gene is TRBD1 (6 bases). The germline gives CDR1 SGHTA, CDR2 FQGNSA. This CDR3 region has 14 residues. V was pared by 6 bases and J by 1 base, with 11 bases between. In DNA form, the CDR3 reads TGTGCCAGCAGACCGAGGACAGGCACAGATACGCAGTATTTT. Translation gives CASRPRTGTDTQYF.

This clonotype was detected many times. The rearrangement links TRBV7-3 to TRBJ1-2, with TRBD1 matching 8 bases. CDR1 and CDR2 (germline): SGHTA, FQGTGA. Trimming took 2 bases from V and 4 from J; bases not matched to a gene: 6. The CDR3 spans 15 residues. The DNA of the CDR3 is TGTGCCAGCAGCTTATTCCAGGGGGCTGCCTATGGCTACACCTTC. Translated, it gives CASSLFQGAAYGYTF.

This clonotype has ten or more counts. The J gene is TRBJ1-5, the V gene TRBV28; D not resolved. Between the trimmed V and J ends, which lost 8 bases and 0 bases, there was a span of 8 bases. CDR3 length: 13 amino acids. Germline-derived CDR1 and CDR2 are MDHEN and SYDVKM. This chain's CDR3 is CASGKDSNQPQHF. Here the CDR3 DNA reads TGTGCCAGCGGGAAGGATAGCAATCAGCCCCAGCATTTT.

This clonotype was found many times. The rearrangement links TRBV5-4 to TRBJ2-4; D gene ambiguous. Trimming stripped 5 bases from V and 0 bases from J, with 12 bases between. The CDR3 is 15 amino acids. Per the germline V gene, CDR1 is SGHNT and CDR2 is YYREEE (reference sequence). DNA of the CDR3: TGTGCCAGCAGTCCCTCCGCGGTAGCCAAAAACATTCAGTACTTC. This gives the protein CASSPSAVAKNIQYF.

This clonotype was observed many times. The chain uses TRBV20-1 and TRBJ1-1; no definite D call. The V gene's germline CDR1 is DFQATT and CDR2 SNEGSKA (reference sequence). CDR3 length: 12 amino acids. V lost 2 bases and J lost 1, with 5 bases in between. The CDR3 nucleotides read TGCAGTGCTAGAAGAGAGAACACTGAAGCTTTCTTT. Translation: CSARRENTEAFF.

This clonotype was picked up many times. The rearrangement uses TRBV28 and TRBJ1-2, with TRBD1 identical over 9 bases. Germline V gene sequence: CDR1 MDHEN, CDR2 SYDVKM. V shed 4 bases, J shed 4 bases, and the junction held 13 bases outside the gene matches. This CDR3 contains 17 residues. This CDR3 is CASSSPGQGQGGYGYTF. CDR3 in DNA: TGTGCCAGCAGTTCGCCGGGACAGGGTCAAGGGGGCTATGGCTACACCTTC.

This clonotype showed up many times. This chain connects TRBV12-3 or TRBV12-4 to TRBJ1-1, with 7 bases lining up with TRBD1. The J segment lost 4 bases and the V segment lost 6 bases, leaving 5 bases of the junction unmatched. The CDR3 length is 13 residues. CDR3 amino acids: CASSPDRVTEAFF. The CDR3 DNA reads TGTGCCAGCAGCCCTGACAGGGTCACTGAAGCTTTCTTT.

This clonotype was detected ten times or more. In DNA, the CDR3 is TGTGCCAGCAGCTTACATGCTCAAGGCACTGAAGCTTTCTTT. Translating it yields CASSLHAQGTEAFF. The V call is TRBV7-9, the J call TRBJ1-1; no clear D. Per germline, CDR1 SEHNR and CDR2 FQNEAQ (reference sequence). The CDR3 is 14 residues long. V was clipped by 2 bases and J by 4 bases, with 11 bases between them.

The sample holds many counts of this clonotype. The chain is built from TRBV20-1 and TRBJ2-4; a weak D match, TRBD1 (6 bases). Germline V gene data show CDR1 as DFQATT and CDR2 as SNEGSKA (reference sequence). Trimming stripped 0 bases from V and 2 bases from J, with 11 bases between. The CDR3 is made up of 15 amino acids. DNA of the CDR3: TGCAGTGCTAGAGAGACCGGGACACCCAAAAACATTCAGTACTTC. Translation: CSARETGTPKNIQYF.

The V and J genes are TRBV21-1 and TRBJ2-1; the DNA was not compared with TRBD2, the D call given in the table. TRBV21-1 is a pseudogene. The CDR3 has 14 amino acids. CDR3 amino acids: CASSKALEGRGQFF. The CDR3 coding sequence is TGTGCCAGCAGCAAAGCGCTGGAGGGTCGAGGGCAGTTCTTC.

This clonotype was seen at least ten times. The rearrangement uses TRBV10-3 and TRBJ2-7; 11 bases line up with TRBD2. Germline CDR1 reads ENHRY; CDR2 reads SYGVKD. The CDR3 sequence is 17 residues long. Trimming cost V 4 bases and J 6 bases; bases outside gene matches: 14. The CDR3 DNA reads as TGTGCCATCAGTGTTTCATCTCCGGGGACTAGCGGACTCGAGCAGTACTTC. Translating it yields CAISVSSPGTSGLEQYF.

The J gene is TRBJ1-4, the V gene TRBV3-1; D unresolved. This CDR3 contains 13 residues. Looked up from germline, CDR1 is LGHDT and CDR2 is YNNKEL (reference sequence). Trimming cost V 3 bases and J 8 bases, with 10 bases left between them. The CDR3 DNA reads TGTGCCAGCAGCCAGAGGAAGGGCGAAAAACTGTTTTTT. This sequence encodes CASSQRKGEKLFF. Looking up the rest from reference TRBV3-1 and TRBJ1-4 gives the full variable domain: DTAVSQTPKYLVTQMGNDKSIKCEQNLGHDTMYWYKQDSKKFLKIMFSYNNKELIINETVPNRFSPKSPDKAHLNLHINSLELGDSAVYFCASSQRKGEKLFFGSGTQLSVL.

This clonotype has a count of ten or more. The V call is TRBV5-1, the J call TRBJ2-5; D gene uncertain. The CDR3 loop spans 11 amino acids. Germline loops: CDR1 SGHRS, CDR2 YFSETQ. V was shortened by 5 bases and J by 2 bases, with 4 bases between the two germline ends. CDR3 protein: CASSIQETQYF. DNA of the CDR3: TGCGCCAGCAGTATACAAGAGACCCAGTACTTC.

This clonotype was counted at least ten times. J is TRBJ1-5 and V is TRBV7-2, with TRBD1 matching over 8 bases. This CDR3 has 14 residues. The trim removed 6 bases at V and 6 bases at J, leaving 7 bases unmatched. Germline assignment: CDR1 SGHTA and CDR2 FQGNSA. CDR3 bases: TGTGCCAGCAGTGCTGGGACAGGAGTTCAGCCCCAGCATTTT. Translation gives CASSAGTGVQPQHF. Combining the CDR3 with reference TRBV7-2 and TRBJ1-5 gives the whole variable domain GAGVSQSPSNKVTEKGKDVELRCDPISGHTALYWYRQSLGQGLEFLIYFQGNSAPDKSGLPSDRFSAERTGGSVSTLTIQRTQQEDSAVYLCASSAGTGVQPQHFGDGTRLSIL.

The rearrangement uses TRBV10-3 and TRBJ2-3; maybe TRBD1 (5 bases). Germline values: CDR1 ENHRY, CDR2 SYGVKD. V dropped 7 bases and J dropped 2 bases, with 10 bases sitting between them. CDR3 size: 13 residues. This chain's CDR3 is CAITQGSTDTQYF. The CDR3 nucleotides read TGTGCCATCACCCAGGGATCCACAGATACGCAGTATTTT.